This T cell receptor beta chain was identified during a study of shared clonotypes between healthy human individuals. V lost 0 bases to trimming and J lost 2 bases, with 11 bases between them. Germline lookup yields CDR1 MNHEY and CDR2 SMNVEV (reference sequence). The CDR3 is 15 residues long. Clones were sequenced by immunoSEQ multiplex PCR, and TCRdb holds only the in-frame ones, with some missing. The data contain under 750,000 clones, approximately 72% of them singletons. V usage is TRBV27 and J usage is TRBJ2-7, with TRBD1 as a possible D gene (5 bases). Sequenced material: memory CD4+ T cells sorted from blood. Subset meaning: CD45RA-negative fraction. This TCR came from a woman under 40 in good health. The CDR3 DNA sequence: TGTGCCAGCAGTTTATCGGGGCCAGACCCCTACGAGCAGTACTTC. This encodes CASSLSGPDPYEQYF.